The 7 T cell receptor beta chains listed next were all sequenced from one sample in a study of Ad26.COV2.S vaccination and SARS-CoV-2 variants. Treatment in this sample: around 19 received Ad26.COV2.S at low or high dose, single or two shots; 5 received placebo; per-sample allocation not given. Sampling was done on day 63 after the first vaccine or placebo injection. The data were produced by immunoSEQ multiplex PCR, yet TCRdb's version contains in-frame clones alone and is incomplete. The sample has some 350,000 clones; roughly 84% are singletons. Material: peripheral blood, obtained in a trial of Ad26.COV2.S vaccine versus placebo. These receptor sequences come from a person aged 18-65 years who received the Ad26.COV2.S COVID-19 vaccine or a placebo.

The V and J genes are TRBV6-5 and TRBJ2-7; no clear D gene. Per germline, CDR1 MNHEY and CDR2 SVGAGI. V was trimmed by 5 bases and J by 2 bases, leaving 16 bases between them. This CDR3 spans 15 amino acids. The CDR3 reads CASSQSSTPPYEQYF. In DNA, the CDR3 is TGTGCCAGCAGTCAGAGTTCAACTCCCCCCTACGAGCAGTACTTC.

The chain links TRBV19 to TRBJ1-5; 11 bases match TRBD1. V lost 4 bases, J lost 1 base, and 6 bases stayed unmatched. CDR1 is LNHDA and CDR2 is SQIVND in the germline V gene (reference sequence). The CDR3 loop spans 17 amino acids. The DNA for the CDR3 is TGTGCCAGTAGTAGGACCGGGACAGGGGGAAGCAATCAGCCCCAGCATTTT. It is translated as CASSRTGTGGSNQPQHF.

The chain carries TRBV9 and TRBJ2-1; no definite D call. In germline, CDR1 is SGDLS, CDR2 YYNGEE. V lost 3 bases and J 9 bases, leaving 13 bases between the germline ends. CDR3 length equals 13 residues. CDR3 loop: CASSATPVIEQFF. CDR3 DNA: TGTGCCAGCAGCGCGACCCCGGTGATTGAGCAGTTCTTC.

This clone was recorded only once. The CDR3 region is CASSLQGPGTGELFF. CDR3 DNA: TGCGCCAGCAGCTTGCAGGGTCCGGGCACCGGGGAGCTGTTTTTT. This chain connects TRBV5-1 to TRBJ2-2, with D perhaps TRBD1 (5 bases). V lost 1 base, J lost 4 bases, and 11 bases lay in between. This CDR3 is 15 amino acids long. Per germline, CDR1 SGHRS and CDR2 YFSETQ.

This chain joins TRBV3-1 (or the pseudogene TRBV3-2) and TRBJ2-1; no clear D. Germline V lookup: CDR1 LGHDT, CDR2 YNNKEL (reference sequence). The ends were cut back, 2 bases at V and 0 bases at J, with 8 bases in the middle. The CDR3 is 15 residues long. In DNA, the CDR3 is TGTGCCAGCAGCCAATACCTCGACTCCTACAATGAGCAGTTCTTC. It specifies CASSQYLDSYNEQFF.

The chain joins TRBV5-6 to TRBJ2-1; tentative D call: TRBD2 (5 bases). Germline V gene data show CDR1 as SGHDT and CDR2 as YYEEEE. V gave up 6 bases and J gave up 0 bases, with 22 bases separating them. The CDR3 runs to 18 residues. The CDR3: CASIDFRDAMSSYNEQFF. The CDR3 nucleotides are TGTGCCAGCATCGACTTCCGGGATGCTATGAGCTCCTACAATGAGCAGTTCTTC. Filled out from reference TRBV5-6 and TRBJ2-1, the complete variable domain reads DAGVTQSPTHLIKTRGQQVTLRCSPKSGHDTVSWYQQALGQGPQFIFQYYEEEERQRGNFPDRFSGHQFPNYSSELNVNALLLGDSALYLCASIDFRDAMSSYNEQFFGPGTRLTVL.

V and J are TRBV7-9 and TRBJ1-6, with TRBD1 identical over 7 bases. The germline V gene has CDR1 SEHNR and CDR2 FQNEAQ (reference sequence). The CDR3 runs 13 residues. V shed 5 bases and J 8 bases; nucleotides not matched to a gene: 3. The CDR3 spells CASSLDRDSPLHF. CDR3 bases: TGTGCCAGCAGCCTAGACAGGGATTCACCCCTCCACTTT.